The T cell receptor beta chain under discussion was sequenced for a study of blood T cell repertoires in COVID-19. There are 11 residues in the CDR3. Looked up from germline, CDR1 is SQVTM and CDR2 is ANQGSEA. Trimming removed 5 bases at V and 11 bases at J, with 15 bases between. The method was immunoSEQ multiplex PCR; TCRdb's version includes in-frame clones alone and lacks a portion of them. The repertoire consists of 160,000 or so clones, with around 87% occurring once and the leading ten covering more than 14%. The J gene is TRBJ1-1, the V gene TRBV29-1; D ambiguous. The TCR was taken from a woman aged 40 to 55 with acute or convalescent COVID-19. The sequencing sample was made of peripheral blood. This chain's CDR3 is CSVTDFPRAFF. In nucleotides, the CDR3 is TGCAGCGTTACTGATTTCCCTCGGGCTTTCTTT.